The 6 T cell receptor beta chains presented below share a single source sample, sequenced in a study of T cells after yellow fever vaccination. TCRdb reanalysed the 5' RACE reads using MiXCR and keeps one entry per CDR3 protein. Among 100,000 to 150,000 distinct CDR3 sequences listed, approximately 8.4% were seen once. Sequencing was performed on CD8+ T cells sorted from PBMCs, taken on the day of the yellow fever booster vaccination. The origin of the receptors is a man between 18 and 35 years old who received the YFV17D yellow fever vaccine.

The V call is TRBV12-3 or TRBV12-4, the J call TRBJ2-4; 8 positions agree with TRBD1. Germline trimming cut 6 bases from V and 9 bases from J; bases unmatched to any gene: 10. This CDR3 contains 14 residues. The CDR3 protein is CASSHPTGASIQYF. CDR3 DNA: TGTGCCAGCAGCCACCCGACAGGGGCGAGCATTCAGTACTTC.

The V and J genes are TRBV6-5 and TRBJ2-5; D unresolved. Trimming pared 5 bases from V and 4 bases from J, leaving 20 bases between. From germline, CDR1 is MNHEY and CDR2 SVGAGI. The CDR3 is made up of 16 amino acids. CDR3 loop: CASSPETSGLRETQYF. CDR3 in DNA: TGTGCCAGCAGTCCTGAGACCTCCGGGTTGCGAGAGACCCAGTACTTC.

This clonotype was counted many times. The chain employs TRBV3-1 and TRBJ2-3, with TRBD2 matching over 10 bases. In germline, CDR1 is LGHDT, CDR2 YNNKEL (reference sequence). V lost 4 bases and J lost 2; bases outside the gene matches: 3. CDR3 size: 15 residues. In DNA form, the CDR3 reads TGTGCCAGCAGCCCTAGCGGGGGTCCCACAGATACGCAGTATTTT. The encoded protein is CASSPSGGPTDTQYF.

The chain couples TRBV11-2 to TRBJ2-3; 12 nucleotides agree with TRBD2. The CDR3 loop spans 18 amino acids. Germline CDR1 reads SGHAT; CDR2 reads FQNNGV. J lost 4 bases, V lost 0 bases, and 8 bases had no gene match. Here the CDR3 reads CASSLDNRLAGGSDTQYF. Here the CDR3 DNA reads TGTGCCAGCAGCTTAGATAATCGCCTAGCGGGGGGGTCAGATACGCAGTATTTT.

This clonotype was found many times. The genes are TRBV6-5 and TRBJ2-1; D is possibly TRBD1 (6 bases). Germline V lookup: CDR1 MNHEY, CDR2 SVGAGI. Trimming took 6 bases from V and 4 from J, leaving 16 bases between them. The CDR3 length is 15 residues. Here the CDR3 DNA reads TGTGCCAGCAGGTGGACAGACGACGAATACAATGAGCAGTTCTTC. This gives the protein CASRWTDDEYNEQFF.

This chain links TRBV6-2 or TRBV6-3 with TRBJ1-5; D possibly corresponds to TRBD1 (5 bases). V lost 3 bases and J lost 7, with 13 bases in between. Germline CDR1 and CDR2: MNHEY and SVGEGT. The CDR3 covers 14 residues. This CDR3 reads CASSYEGIGQPQHF. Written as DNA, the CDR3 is TGTGCCAGCAGTTATGAGGGGATAGGACAGCCCCAGCATTTT.